Listed here are 18 T cell receptor beta chains from one sample, sequenced in a study of T cells in localized non-small cell lung cancer. Using immunoSEQ multiplex PCR, the repertoire was profiled, and TCRdb retains in-frame clones only, with some absent. The sample consists of about 11,000 clones, roughly 84% of them appearing once. The sample was peripheral blood, taken before any cancer treatment. The receptors shown here come from a male donor at least 60 years old with stage I lung adenocarcinoma.

The chain employs TRBV7-2 and TRBJ2-3; 8 nucleotides line up with TRBD2. V gave up 4 bases and J gave up 2 bases; unmatched junction bases: 8. Germline CDR1 reads SGHTA; CDR2 reads FQGNSA. The CDR3 runs 16 residues. The CDR3 spells CASSSHAGGSTDTQYF. The DNA for the CDR3 is TGTGCCAGCAGCTCTCATGCGGGGGGCTCCACAGATACGCAGTATTTT.

This clone was picked up a small number of times. This chain links TRBV7-8 with TRBJ2-7; 12 positions agree with TRBD2. The CDR3 is 15 residues long. After removal of 2 bases from V and 5 bases from J, the junction contained 4 bases not matched to a gene. The germline V gene has CDR1 SGHVS and CDR2 FQNEAQ. CDR3 loop: CASSLRTSGNHEQYF. The CDR3 nucleotides are TGTGCCAGCAGCTTACGGACTAGCGGGAATCACGAGCAGTACTTC.

This clone has only one observation. Written as DNA, the CDR3 is TGTGCCAGCAGCTTCACAGGGCCGAACACTGAAGCTTTCTTT. This sequence encodes CASSFTGPNTEAFF. The V gene is TRBV14, the J gene TRBJ1-1, with D perhaps matching TRBD1 (6 bases). V lost 5 bases and J 1 base, leaving 11 bases between the germline ends. The CDR3 is 14 residues long. CDR1 SGHDN and CDR2 FVKESK come from the germline V gene. Together with reference TRBV14 and TRBJ1-1, the CDR3 gives the full variable domain: EAGVTQFPSHSVIEKGQTVTLRCDPISGHDNLYWYRRVMGKEIKFLLHFVKESKQDESGMPNNRFLAERTGGTYSTLKVQPAELEDSGVYFCASSFTGPNTEAFFGQGTRLTVV.

This clone is a singleton in its sample. This rearrangement joins TRBV27 to TRBJ1-1; D call uncertain. The germline CDR1 and CDR2 sequences are MNHEY and SMNVEV (reference sequence). The CDR3 totals 13 residues. Trimming cost V 4 bases and J 0 bases, with 6 bases left between them. The DNA of the CDR3 is TGTGCCAGCAGTTACCAGGTGAACACTGAAGCTTTCTTT. The encoded protein is CASSYQVNTEAFF.

This sequence joins TRBV29-1 and TRBJ1-6; possible D gene TRBD1, 5 bases. V was shortened by 6 bases and J by 7 bases, with 16 bases between the two germline ends. Germline V gene data show CDR1 as SQVTM and CDR2 as ANQGSEA. This CDR3 has 14 amino acids. In nucleotides, the CDR3 is TGCAGCGTGAAGGATCGGGACTTAAATTCACCCCTCCACTTT. It yields the protein CSVKDRDLNSPLHF. Full variable domain (remainder filled in from reference TRBV29-1 and TRBJ1-6): SAVISQKPSRDICQRGTSLTIQCQVDSQVTMMFWYRQQPGQSLTLIATANQGSEATYESGFVIDKFPISRPNLTFSTLTVSNMSPEDSSIYLCSVKDRDLNSPLHFGNGTRLTVT.

V is TRBV6-1 and J is TRBJ2-5; tentative D call: TRBD2 (5 bases). With 2 bases removed from V and 0 bases from J, the gap between germline ends came to 13 bases. This CDR3 comprises 16 residues. Germline V lookup: CDR1 MNHNS, CDR2 SASEGT. In DNA, the CDR3 is TGTGCCAGCAGTGAAATTGTCTGGGAGTACCAAGAGACCCAGTACTTC. As protein: CASSEIVWEYQETQYF.

CDR3 coding DNA: TGTGCCTGGAGTGCACAGGGGGCGAGAGCTTTCTTT. Amino acids: CAWSAQGARAFF. V is TRBV30 and J is TRBJ1-1, with 9 bases identical to TRBD1. Germline assignment: CDR1 GTSNPN and CDR2 SVGIG (reference sequence). With 1 base clipped from V and 10 bases from J, the junction kept 4 bases outside the gene matches. The CDR3 contains 12 residues.

The rearrangement links TRBV11-2 to TRBJ2-3, with D perhaps TRBD1 (5 bases). With 0 bases removed from V and 9 bases from J, the gap between germline ends came to 13 bases. The CDR3 is 14 residues long. From germline, CDR1 is SGHAT and CDR2 FQNNGV. In DNA form, the CDR3 reads TGTGCCAGCAGCTTAGATCGAACAGGCGGCACGCAGTATTTT. It yields the protein CASSLDRTGGTQYF.

The V call is TRBV29-1, the J call TRBJ2-3; TRBD2 agrees at 7 bases. The CDR3 contains 13 residues. V lost 4 bases to trimming and J lost 5 bases; unmatched junction nucleotides: 6. Germline V CDR1 and CDR2: SQVTM, ANQGSEA. CDR3 sequence (DNA): TGCAGCGTTGCCGGGACTACTAAAGATACGCAGTATTTT. This encodes CSVAGTTKDTQYF.

The genes are TRBV6-6 and TRBJ1-5, with D uncertain. From germline, CDR1 is MNHNY and CDR2 SVGAGI (reference sequence). This CDR3 comprises 15 residues. V gave up 5 bases and J gave up 1 base, with 12 bases separating them. CDR3 sequence reads: CASSDPEISNQPQHF. CDR3 DNA sequence: TGTGCCAGCAGTGACCCCGAAATAAGCAATCAGCCCCAGCATTTT.

This chain uses TRBV28 with TRBJ1-2, with 7 bases lining up with TRBD1. There are 14 residues in the CDR3. The junction had 8 bases not matched to a gene; V was cut back by 6 bases and J by 4 bases. Germline CDR1 reads MDHEN; CDR2 reads SYDVKM. CDR3 amino acids: CASRRQGPSYGYTF. CDR3 sequence (DNA): TGTGCCAGCAGAAGACAGGGCCCTAGCTATGGCTACACCTTC.

This clone showed up just once. The chain is built from TRBV7-2 and TRBJ1-3; D gene uncertain. Germline loops: CDR1 SGHTA, CDR2 FQGNSA. The CDR3 sequence is 15 residues long. V was clipped by 0 bases and J by 0 bases, with 6 bases between them. The CDR3 region has the DNA TGTGCCAGCAGCTTAGCGGCGCTCTCTGGAAACACCATATATTTT. Its protein is CASSLAALSGNTIYF.

The chain links TRBV7-6 to TRBJ1-5, with a possible D match to TRBD1 (5 bases). The CDR3 runs to 15 residues. The V and J ends lost 0 bases and 3 bases respectively, with 9 bases between them. Germline V CDR1 and CDR2: SGHVS, FNYEAQ. The CDR3 loop is CASSLASGLNQPQHF. DNA of the CDR3: TGTGCCAGCAGCTTAGCGTCAGGGCTCAATCAGCCCCAGCATTTT.

The chain combines TRBV27 with TRBJ2-5; 9 bases match TRBD2. Per the germline V gene, CDR1 is MNHEY and CDR2 is SMNVEV (reference sequence). V lost 5 bases and J lost 6; bases outside the gene matches: 10. The CDR3 runs 15 residues. The CDR3 coding sequence is TGTGCCAGCAGTCCCGGGACTAGCTCTTCGAAGACCCAGTACTTC. This sequence encodes CASSPGTSSSKTQYF.

This sequence joins TRBV29-1 and TRBJ2-1; D is perhaps TRBD2 (5 bases). This CDR3 region has 11 residues. Germline CDR1 and CDR2: SQVTM and ANQGSEA. The V end lost 5 bases, the J end lost 5 bases, and 7 bases lay between the germline ends. Written as DNA, the CDR3 is TGCAGCGTTCTCGGGAACAATGAGCAGTTCTTC. Protein sequence: CSVLGNNEQFF.

The genes are TRBV27 and TRBJ2-5; 7 nucleotides match TRBD2. This CDR3 spans 14 amino acids. V shed 2 bases and J 3 bases; nucleotides not matched to a gene: 3. The germline CDR1 and CDR2 sequences are MNHEY and SMNVEV (reference sequence). CDR3 in amino acids: CASSLVGLKETQYF. Here the CDR3 DNA reads TGTGCCAGCAGTTTAGTGGGACTAAAAGAGACCCAGTACTTC.

This chain connects TRBV5-6 to TRBJ2-7, with D unresolved. The CDR3 spans 14 residues. The germline gives CDR1 SGHDT, CDR2 YYEEEE. Trimming stripped 2 bases from V and 0 bases from J, with 9 bases between. The CDR3 DNA is TGTGCCAGCAGCTTCCAAGACGGCTCCTACGAGCAGTACTTC. Its protein is CASSFQDGSYEQYF.

The rearrangement joins TRBV29-1 to TRBJ1-1, with 8 bases fitting TRBD1. This CDR3 contains 17 residues. The germline V gene has CDR1 SQVTM and CDR2 ANQGSEA. Trimming at V came to 5 bases and at J to 5 bases, leaving 19 bases not matched to a gene. This CDR3 is CSVSMTGEESSRTEAFF. CDR3 nucleotide sequence: TGCAGCGTTTCGATGACAGGGGAGGAATCGAGTCGGACTGAAGCTTTCTTT.